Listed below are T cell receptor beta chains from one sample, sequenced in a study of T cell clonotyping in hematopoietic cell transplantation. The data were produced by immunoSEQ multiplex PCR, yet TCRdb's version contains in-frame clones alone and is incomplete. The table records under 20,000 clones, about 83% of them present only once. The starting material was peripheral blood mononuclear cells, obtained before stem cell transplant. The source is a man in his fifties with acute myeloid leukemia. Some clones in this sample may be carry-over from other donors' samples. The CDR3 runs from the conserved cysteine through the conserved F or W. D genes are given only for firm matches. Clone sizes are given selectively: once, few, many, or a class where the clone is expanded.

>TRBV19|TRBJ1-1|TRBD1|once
CATLRRTGFKNTEAFF
TGTGCCACCCTCCGGAGGACAGGGTTTAAGAACACTGAAGCTTTCTTT
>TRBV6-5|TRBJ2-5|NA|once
CATLEGPQETQYF
TGTGCCACTCTGGAGGGCCCGCAAGAGACCCAGTACTTC
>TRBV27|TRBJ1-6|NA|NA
CASSRDSFNSPLHF
TGTGCCAGCAGTCGTGACAGTTTTAATTCACCCCTCCACTTT
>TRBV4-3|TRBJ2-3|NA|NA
CASSQESGTGDTQYF
TGCGCCAGCAGCCAAGAATCCGGGACGGGAGATACGCAGTATTTT
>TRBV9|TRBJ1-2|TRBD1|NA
CASSARTGAVYGYTF
TGTGCCAGCAGCGCGAGGACAGGGGCGGTTTATGGCTACACCTTC
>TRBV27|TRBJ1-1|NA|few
CASISGARAEAFF
TGTGCCAGCATAAGTGGGGCGCGGGCTGAAGCTTTCTTT
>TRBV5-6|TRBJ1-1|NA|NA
CASSLEQGLNTEAFF
TGTGCCAGCAGCTTAGAGCAGGGCTTGAACACTGAAGCTTTCTTT
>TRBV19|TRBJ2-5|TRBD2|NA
CASSVTSGGLQETQYF
TGTGCCAGTAGTGTGACTAGCGGGGGCCTCCAAGAGACCCAGTACTTC
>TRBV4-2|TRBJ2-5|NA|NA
CASSFGRVEAETQYF
TGTGCCAGCAGCTTCGGCAGGGTGGAGGCAGAGACCCAGTACTTC
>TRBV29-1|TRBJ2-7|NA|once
CSVVGLLGEQYF
TGCAGCGTTGTTGGACTGCTCGGGGAGCAGTACTTC
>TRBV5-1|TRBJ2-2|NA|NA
CASSFGLSNTGELFF
TGCGCCAGCAGCTTTGGGCTATCGAACACCGGGGAGCTGTTTTTT
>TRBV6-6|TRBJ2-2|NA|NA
CASTVNTGELFF
TGTGCCAGCACCGTAAACACCGGGGAGCTGTTTTTT
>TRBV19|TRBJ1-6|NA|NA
CASSIGRGKGNSPLHF
TGTGCCAGTAGCATCGGACGGGGCAAGGGAAATTCACCCCTCCACTTT
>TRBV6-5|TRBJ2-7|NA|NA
CASSVQGSYEQYF
TGTGCCAGCAGTGTCCAGGGGAGCTACGAGCAGTACTTC
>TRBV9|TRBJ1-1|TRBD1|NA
CASSAPGQGLSTEAFF
TGTGCCAGCAGCGCCCCGGGACAGGGGCTTTCGACTGAAGCTTTCTTT
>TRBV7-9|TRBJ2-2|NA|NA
CASSLYGGSNTGELFF
TGTGCCAGCAGCTTATATGGGGGGTCGAACACCGGGGAGCTGTTTTTT
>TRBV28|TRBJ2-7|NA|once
CASRTTGIYEQYF
TGTGCCAGCAGGACTACAGGAATATACGAGCAGTACTTC
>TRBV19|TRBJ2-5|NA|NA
CASSMGRPTGVKIETQYF
TGTGCCAGTAGTATGGGACGGCCGACGGGAGTTAAGATAGAGACCCAGTACTTC
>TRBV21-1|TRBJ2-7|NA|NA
CASSNDGGIHYEQYF
TGTGCCAGCAGCAATGACGGGGGGATACACTACGAGCAGTACTTC
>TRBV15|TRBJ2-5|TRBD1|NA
CATSRASGGAETQYF
TGTGCCACCAGCAGGGCATCAGGGGGCGCGGAGACCCAGTACTTC
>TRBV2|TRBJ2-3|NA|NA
CASRAQGDTQYF
TGTGCCAGCAGGGCTCAGGGAGATACGCAGTATTTT
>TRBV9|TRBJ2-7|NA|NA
CASSVDWGGEQYF
TGTGCCAGCAGCGTAGACTGGGGTGGCGAGCAGTACTTC
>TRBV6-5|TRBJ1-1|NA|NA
CASSYWGEAFF
TGTGCCAGCAGTTACTGGGGGGAAGCTTTCTTT
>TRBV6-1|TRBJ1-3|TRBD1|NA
CASSEEAGGYFSGNTIYF
TGTGCCAGCAGTGAAGAGGCAGGGGGTTATTTCTCTGGAAACACCATATATTTT
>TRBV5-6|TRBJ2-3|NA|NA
CASSFPWGGGTDTQYF
TGTGCCAGCAGCTTCCCGTGGGGTGGCGGCACAGATACGCAGTATTTT
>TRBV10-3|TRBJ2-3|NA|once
CAISESGEGTDTQYF
TGTGCCATCAGTGAAAGTGGGGAGGGCACAGATACGCAGTATTTT
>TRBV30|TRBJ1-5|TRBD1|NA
CAWGQGYSNQPQHF
TGTGCCTGGGGACAGGGATATAGCAATCAGCCCCAGCATTTT
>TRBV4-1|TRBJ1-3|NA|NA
CASSHPSGDTIYF
TGCGCCAGCAGCCATCCCTCCGGGGACACCATATATTTT
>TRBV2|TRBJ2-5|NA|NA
CASSTPRGEETQYF
TGTGCCAGCAGTACGCCAAGGGGGGAAGAGACCCAGTACTTC
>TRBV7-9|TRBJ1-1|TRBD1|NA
CASSSRTGANTEAFF
TGTGCCAGCAGCTCGAGGACAGGGGCCAACACTGAAGCTTTCTTT
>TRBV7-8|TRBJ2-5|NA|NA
CASSLAGETQYF
TGTGCCAGCAGCCTCGCCGGCGAGACCCAGTACTTC
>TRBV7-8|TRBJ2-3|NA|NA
CASSLVSGTLSTDTQYF
TGTGCCAGCAGCTTAGTTTCCGGGACACTGAGCACAGATACGCAGTATTTT
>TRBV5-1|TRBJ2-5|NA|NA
CASSFLGETQYF
TGCGCCAGCAGCTTTCTCGGGGAGACCCAGTACTTC
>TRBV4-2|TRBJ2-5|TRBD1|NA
CASSLRGIEETQYF
TGTGCCAGCAGCCTCAGGGGGATCGAAGAGACCCAGTACTTC
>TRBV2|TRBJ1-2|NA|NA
CASSEEAVNYGYTF
TGTGCCAGCAGTGAAGAGGCAGTAAACTATGGCTACACCTTC
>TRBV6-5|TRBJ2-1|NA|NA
CASSYSVKANEQFF
TGTGCCAGCAGTTACTCGGTCAAGGCCAATGAGCAGTTCTTC
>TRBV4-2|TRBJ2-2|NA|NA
CASSQPGHPSTGELFF
TGTGCCAGCAGCCAACCGGGACACCCTAGCACCGGGGAGCTGTTTTTT
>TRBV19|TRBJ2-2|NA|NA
CASSISGIGELFF
TGTGCCAGTAGTATAAGTGGGATCGGGGAGCTGTTTTTT
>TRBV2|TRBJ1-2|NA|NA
CASTRSVSGYGYTF
TGTGCCAGCACTCGGAGTGTTTCGGGATATGGCTACACCTTC
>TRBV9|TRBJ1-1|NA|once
CASSVAKGRTTEAFF
TGTGCCAGCAGCGTAGCTAAAGGCAGAACCACTGAAGCTTTCTTT
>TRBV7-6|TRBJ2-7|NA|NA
CASSFFQGNEQYF
TGTGCCAGCAGCTTTTTCCAGGGTAACGAGCAGTACTTC
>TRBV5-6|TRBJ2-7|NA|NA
CASSFSDEQYF
TGTGCCAGCAGCTTTTCTGACGAGCAGTACTTC
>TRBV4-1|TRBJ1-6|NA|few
CASSQENGVSPLHF
TGCGCCAGCAGCCAAGAAAATGGGGTTTCACCCCTCCACTTT
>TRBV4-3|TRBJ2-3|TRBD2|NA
CASSQMTSGTDTQYF
TGCGCCAGCAGCCAAATGACTAGCGGCACAGATACGCAGTATTTT
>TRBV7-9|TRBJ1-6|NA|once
CASSWRSGFGNSPLHF
TGTGCCAGCAGCTGGAGGTCGGGGTTCGGGAATTCACCCCTCCACTTT
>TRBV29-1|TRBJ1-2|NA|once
CSVTRGDYGYTF
TGCAGCGTTACAAGGGGTGATTATGGCTACACCTTC
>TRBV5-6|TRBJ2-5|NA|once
CASSFPQETQYF
TGTGCCAGCAGCTTCCCCCAAGAGACCCAGTACTTC
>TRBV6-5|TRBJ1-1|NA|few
CASSYSMFRGGTEAFF
TGTGCCAGCAGTTACTCGATGTTCAGGGGCGGAACTGAAGCTTTCTTT